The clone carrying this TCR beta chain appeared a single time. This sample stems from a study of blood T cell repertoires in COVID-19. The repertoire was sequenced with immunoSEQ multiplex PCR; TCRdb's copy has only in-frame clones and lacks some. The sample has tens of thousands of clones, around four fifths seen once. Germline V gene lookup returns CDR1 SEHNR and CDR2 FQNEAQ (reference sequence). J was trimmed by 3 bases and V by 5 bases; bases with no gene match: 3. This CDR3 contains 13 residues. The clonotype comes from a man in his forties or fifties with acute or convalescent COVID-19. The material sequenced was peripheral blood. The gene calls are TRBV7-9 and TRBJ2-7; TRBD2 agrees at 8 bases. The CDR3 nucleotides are TGTGCCAGCAGCGAAACTAGCGGCTACGAGCAGTACTTC. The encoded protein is CASSETSGYEQYF.